What follows are 7 T cell receptor beta chains derived from one specimen sequenced in a study of shared clonotypes between healthy human individuals. Assay: immunoSEQ multiplex PCR; the TCRdb copy retains only in-frame clones and omits some. The sample includes 1.5 million to 2.5 million clones, approximately 94% seen only once; the top ten take less than 1.5%. CD45RO-negative cells were positively selected for CCR7, leaving out terminally differentiated effector memory CD45RA+ cells. The specimen sequenced was naive CD8+ T cells sorted from blood. The source of these receptors is a man aged 18 to 30 in good health.

The chain employs TRBV2 and TRBJ1-4, with D possibly matching TRBD1 (5 bases). The CDR3 is made up of 14 amino acids. Trimming left V 3 bases short and J 8 bases short, with 13 bases between. Looked up from germline, CDR1 is SNHLY and CDR2 is FYNNEI. This CDR3 reads CASSEPREGEKLFF. The DNA for the CDR3 is TGTGCCAGCAGTGAGCCCAGGGAGGGCGAAAAACTGTTTTTT.

In the case of this clone: This CDR3 is also generated by other DNA sequences in the sample. This chain connects TRBV13 to TRBJ2-7, with D possibly TRBD1 on 5 matching bases. The CDR3 is 13 amino acids. Germline CDR1 reads PRHDT; CDR2 reads FYEKMQ (reference sequence). Trimming took off 1 base at V and 4 bases at J, with 8 bases between the two ends. CDR3 sequence: CASSLEGAYEQYF. The CDR3 nucleotides are TGTGCCAGCAGCTTAGAAGGGGCTTACGAGCAGTACTTC.

The chain employs TRBV19 and TRBJ2-1; TRBD2 might be the D (6 bases). The V gene lost 2 bases and the J gene lost 3 bases, with 17 bases spanning the gap. In germline, CDR1 is LNHDA, CDR2 SQIVND (reference sequence). CDR3 length: 17 residues. In DNA, the CDR3 is TGTGCCAGTAGTATACCCCTCGACCGGGAGTACTACAATGAGCAGTTCTTC. It specifies CASSIPLDREYYNEQFF.

DNA of the CDR3: TGCGCCAGCAGCCAAGGGGCCGAAGCCTTGGGGGGCTACACCTTC. The encoded protein is CASSQGAEALGGYTF. This chain uses TRBV4-3 with TRBJ1-2; D is ambiguous. Trimming removed 1 base from V and 8 bases from J, with 17 bases in between. The CDR3 sequence is 15 residues long. Germline CDR1 reads LGHNA; CDR2 reads YSLEER.

This clone was seen a handful of times. Additional DNA sequences in this sample encode the identical CDR3. This chain uses TRBV19 with TRBJ1-1; no definite D call. Trimming cost V 1 base and J 1 base, with 4 bases left between them. The CDR3 has 13 amino acids. Germline V gene sequence: CDR1 LNHDA, CDR2 SQIVND (reference sequence). The CDR3 DNA reads as TGTGCCAGTAGTATAGGGACGAACACTGAAGCTTTCTTT. Residues: CASSIGTNTEAFF.

The chain combines TRBV9 with TRBJ2-7, with TRBD1 as a possible D gene (6 bases). Trimming removed 0 bases at V and 0 bases at J, with 13 bases between. The CDR3 loop spans 16 amino acids. The germline gives CDR1 SGDLS, CDR2 YYNGEE. The CDR3 DNA reads as TGTGCCAGCAGCGTAGCCTGGGACACGGACTCCTACGAGCAGTACTTC. This translates into CASSVAWDTDSYEQYF. The complete variable domain, with remaining parts taken from reference TRBV9 and TRBJ2-7, reads DSGVTQTPKHLITATGQRVTLRCSPRSGDLSVYWYQQSLDQGLQFLIQYYNGEERAKGNILERFSAQQFPDLHSELNLSSLELGDSALYFCASSVAWDTDSYEQYFGPGTRLTVT.

This clone was seen only once. This CDR3 is also generated by other DNA sequences in the sample. The chain has TRBV25-1 and TRBJ1-5; D unresolved. Germline V gene data show CDR1 as MGHDK and CDR2 as SYGVNS. The CDR3 sequence is 14 residues long. Trimming stripped 3 bases from V and 0 bases from J, with 6 bases between. The CDR3: CASSEGDSNQPQHF. In DNA form, the CDR3 reads TGTGCCAGCAGTGAGGGTGATAGCAATCAGCCCCAGCATTTT.